This TCR beta chain was found in a study of monozygotic twins with inflammatory bowel disease. TCRdb re-called the 5' RACE reads; every CDR3 protein appears as one record, without DNA. The table for this sample gives 330,000 or so distinct CDR3 sequences. Input material: blood. This TCR was sampled from a human donor with ulcerative colitis or Crohn's disease, or a healthy co-twin of an affected twin (not recorded which).

The CDR3 protein is CASSPRLAFTYEQYF. The chain has TRBV27 and TRBJ2-7; TCRdb's D call, TRBD2, is unchecked because there is no DNA. The V gene's germline CDR1 is MNHEY and CDR2 SMNVEV (reference sequence). This CDR3 is built from 15 residues.